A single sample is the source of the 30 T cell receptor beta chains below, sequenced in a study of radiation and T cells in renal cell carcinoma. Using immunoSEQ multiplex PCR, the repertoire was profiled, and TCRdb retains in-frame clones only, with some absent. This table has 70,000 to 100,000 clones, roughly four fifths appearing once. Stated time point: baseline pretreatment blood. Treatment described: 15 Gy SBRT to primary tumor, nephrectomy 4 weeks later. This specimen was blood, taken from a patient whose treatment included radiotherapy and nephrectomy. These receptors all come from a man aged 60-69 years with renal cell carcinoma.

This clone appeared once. The CDR3 protein is CASSLRTSGRTHGELFF. CDR3 bases: TGTGCCAGCAGCCTGCGGACTAGCGGGAGGACCCACGGGGAGCTGTTTTTT. The rearrangement uses TRBV7-8 and TRBJ2-2, with 14 bases fitting TRBD2. V lost 5 bases, J lost 7 bases, and 9 bases stayed unmatched. The CDR3 extends over 17 amino acids. In germline, CDR1 is SGHVS, CDR2 FQNEAQ.

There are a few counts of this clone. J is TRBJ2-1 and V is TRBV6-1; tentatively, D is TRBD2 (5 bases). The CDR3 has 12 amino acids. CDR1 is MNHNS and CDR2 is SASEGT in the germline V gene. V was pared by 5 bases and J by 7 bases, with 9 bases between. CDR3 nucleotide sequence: TGTGCCAGCAGTCGGGGATCGAATGAGCAGTTCTTC. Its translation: CASSRGSNEQFF.

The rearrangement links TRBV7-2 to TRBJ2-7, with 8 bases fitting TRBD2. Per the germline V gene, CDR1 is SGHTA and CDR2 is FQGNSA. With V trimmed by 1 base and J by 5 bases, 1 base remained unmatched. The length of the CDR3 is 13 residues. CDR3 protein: CASSLVSGDEQYF. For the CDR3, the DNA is TGTGCCAGCAGCTTAGTTAGCGGGGACGAGCAGTACTTC.

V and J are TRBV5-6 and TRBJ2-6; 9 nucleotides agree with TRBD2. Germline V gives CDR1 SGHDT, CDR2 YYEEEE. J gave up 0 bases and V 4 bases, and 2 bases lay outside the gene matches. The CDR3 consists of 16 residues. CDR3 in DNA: TGTGCCAGCAGCGCGGGGGGGAGCTCTGGGGCCAACGTCCTGACTTTC. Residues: CASSAGGSSGANVLTF.

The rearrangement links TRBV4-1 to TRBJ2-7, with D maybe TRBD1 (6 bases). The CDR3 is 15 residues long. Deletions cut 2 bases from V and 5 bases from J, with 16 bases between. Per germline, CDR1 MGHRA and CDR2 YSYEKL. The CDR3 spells CASSQLGHRRNEQYF. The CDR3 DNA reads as TGCGCCAGCAGCCAACTGGGACACCGTAGGAACGAGCAGTACTTC.

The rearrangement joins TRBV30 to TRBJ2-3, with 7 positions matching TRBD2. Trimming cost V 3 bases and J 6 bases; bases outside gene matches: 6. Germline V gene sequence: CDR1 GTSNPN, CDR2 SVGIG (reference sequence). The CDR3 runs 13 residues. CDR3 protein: CAWRFGGRDTQYF. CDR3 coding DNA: TGTGCCTGGAGATTCGGGGGGAGGGATACGCAGTATTTT.

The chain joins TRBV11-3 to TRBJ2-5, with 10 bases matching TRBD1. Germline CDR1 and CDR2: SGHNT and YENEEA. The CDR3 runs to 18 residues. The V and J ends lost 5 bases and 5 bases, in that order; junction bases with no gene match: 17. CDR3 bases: TGTGCCAGCAGCCCGGGATCATGGGACAGGGGTCCCCTGGAGACCCAGTACTTC. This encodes CASSPGSWDRGPLETQYF.

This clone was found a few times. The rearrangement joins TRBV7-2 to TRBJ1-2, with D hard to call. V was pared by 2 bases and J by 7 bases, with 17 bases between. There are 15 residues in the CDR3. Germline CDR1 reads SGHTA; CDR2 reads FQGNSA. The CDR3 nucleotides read TGTGCCAGCAGCTTACATCGGTCAGAGGTACTTGGCTACACCTTC. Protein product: CASSLHRSEVLGYTF.

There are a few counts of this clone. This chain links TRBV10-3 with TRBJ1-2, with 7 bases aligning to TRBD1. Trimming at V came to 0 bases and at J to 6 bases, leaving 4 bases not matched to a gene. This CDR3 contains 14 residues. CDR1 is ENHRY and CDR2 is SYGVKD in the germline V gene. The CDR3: CAISESEGGDGYTF. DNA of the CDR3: TGTGCCATCAGTGAGTCTGAAGGGGGCGATGGCTACACCTTC.

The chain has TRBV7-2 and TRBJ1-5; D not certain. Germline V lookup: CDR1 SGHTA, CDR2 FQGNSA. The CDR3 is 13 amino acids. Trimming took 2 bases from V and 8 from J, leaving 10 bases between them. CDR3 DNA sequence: TGTGCCAGCAGCTTAATGACCGGGAAGCCCCAGCATTTT. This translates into CASSLMTGKPQHF.

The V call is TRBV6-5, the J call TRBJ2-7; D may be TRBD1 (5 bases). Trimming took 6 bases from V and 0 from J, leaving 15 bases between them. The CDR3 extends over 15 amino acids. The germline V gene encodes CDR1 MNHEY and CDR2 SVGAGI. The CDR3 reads CASRLSPDSSYEQYF. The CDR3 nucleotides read TGTGCCAGCAGGCTGAGCCCCGACAGCTCCTACGAGCAGTACTTC.

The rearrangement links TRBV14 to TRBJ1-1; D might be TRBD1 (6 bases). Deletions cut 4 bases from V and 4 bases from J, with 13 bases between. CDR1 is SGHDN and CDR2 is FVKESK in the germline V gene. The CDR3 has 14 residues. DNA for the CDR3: TGTGCCAGCAGCCTCATTCAGGGGACCACTGAAGCTTTCTTT. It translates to CASSLIQGTTEAFF.

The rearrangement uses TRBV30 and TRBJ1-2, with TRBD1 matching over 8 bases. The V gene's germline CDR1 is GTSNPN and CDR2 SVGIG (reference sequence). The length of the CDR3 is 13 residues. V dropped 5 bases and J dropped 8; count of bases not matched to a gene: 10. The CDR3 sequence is CAWWIGTGGGYTF. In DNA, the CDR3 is TGTGCCTGGTGGATCGGGACAGGCGGGGGCTACACCTTC.

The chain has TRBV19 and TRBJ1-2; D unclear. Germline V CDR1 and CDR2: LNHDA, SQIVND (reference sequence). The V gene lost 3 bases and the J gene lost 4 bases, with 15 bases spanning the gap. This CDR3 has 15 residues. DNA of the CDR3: TGTGCCAGTAGTATGAATTGGCAGGCCCTCTATGGCTACACCTTC. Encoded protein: CASSMNWQALYGYTF.

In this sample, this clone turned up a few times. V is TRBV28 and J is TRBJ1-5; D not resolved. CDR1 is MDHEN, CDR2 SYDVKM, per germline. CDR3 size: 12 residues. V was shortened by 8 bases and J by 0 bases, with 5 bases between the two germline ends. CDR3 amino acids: CASLSSNQPQHF. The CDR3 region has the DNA TGTGCCAGCTTAAGTAGCAATCAGCCCCAGCATTTT.

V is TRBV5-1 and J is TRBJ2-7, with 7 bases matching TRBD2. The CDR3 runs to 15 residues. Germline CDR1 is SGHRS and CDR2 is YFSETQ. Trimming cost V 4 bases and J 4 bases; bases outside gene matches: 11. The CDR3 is CASSLVSGTRYEQYF. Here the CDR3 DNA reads TGCGCCAGCAGCCTGGTGAGCGGGACCAGGTACGAGCAGTACTTC.

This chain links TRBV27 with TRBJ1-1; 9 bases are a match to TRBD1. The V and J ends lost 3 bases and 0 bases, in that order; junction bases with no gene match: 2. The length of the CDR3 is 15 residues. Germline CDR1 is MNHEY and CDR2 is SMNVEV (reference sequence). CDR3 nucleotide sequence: TGTGCCAGCAGTTTTGGGGACAGGGTGAACACTGAAGCTTTCTTT. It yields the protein CASSFGDRVNTEAFF.

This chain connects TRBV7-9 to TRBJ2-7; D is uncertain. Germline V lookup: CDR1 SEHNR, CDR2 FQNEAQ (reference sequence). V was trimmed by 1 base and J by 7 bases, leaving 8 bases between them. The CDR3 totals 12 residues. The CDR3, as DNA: TGTGCCAGCAGCTTAGGGACCTGGGAGCAGTACTTC. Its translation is CASSLGTWEQYF. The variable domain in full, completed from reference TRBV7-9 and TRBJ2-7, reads DTGVSQNPRHKITKRGQNVTFRCDPISEHNRLYWYRQTLGQGPEFLTYFQNEAQLEKSRLLSDRFSAERPKGSFSTLEIQRTEQGDSAMYLCASSLGTWEQYFGPGTRLTVT.

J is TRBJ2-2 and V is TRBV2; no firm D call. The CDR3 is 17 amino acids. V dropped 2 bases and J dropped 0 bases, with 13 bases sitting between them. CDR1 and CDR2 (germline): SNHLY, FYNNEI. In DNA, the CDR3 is TGTGCCAGCAGTGAACTGTTACAGCTCCCGAACACCGGGGAGCTGTTTTTT. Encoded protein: CASSELLQLPNTGELFF.

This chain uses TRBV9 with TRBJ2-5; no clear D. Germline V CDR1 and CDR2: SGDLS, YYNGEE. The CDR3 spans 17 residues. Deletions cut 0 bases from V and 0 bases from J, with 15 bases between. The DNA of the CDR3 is TGTGCCAGCAGCGTAGCTTACAAGAACGTCCACCAAGAGACCCAGTACTTC. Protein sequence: CASSVAYKNVHQETQYF.

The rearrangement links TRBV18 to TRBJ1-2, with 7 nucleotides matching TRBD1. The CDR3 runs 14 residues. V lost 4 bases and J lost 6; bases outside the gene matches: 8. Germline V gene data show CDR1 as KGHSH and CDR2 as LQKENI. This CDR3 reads CASSLQGVEDGYTF. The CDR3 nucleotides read TGTGCCAGCTCACTTCAGGGGGTAGAAGATGGCTACACCTTC.

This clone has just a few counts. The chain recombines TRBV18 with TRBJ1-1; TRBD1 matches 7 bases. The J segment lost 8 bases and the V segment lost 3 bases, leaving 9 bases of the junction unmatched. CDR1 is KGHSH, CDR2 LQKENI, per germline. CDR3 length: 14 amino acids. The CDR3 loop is CASSPRQGTGEAFF. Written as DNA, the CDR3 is TGTGCCAGCTCACCGAGACAGGGCACCGGCGAAGCTTTCTTT.

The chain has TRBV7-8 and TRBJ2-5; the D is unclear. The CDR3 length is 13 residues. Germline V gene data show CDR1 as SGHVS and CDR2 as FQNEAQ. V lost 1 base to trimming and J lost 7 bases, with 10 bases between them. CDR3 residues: CASSLDVPGTQYF. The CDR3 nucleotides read TGTGCCAGCAGCTTAGACGTTCCGGGGACCCAGTACTTC.

The CDR3 loop reads CASTLRKGTGELFF. The CDR3 coding sequence is TGTGCCAGCACCCTAAGGAAGGGCACCGGGGAGCTGTTTTTT. This chain joins TRBV5-4 and TRBJ2-2; D is uncertain. Trimming pared 6 bases from V and 4 bases from J, leaving 13 bases between. CDR3 size: 14 residues. CDR1 is SGHNT and CDR2 is YYREEE in the germline V gene (reference sequence).

The CDR3 DNA follows: TGTGCCAGCAGCTTAGCGTCGGGCGGGAGAAAGGGAAGCTACGAGCAGTACTTC. It codes for CASSLASGGRKGSYEQYF. The chain has TRBV7-2 and TRBJ2-7, with TRBD2 identical over 7 bases. This CDR3 contains 18 residues. The V and J ends lost 0 bases and 3 bases, in that order; junction bases with no gene match: 14. Germline CDR1 SGHTA, CDR2 FQGNSA.

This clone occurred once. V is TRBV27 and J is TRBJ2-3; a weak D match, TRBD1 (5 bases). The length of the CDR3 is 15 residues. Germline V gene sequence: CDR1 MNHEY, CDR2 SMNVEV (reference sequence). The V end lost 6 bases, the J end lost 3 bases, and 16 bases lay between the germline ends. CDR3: CASRSQGQLTDTQYF. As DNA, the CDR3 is TGTGCCAGCAGATCCCAAGGACAATTGACAGATACGCAGTATTTT.

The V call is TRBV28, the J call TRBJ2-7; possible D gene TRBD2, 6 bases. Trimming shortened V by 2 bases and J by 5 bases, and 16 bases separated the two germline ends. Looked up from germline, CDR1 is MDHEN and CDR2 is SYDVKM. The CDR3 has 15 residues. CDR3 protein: CASSLPLGGTDEQYF. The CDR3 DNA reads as TGTGCCAGCAGTTTACCCCTTGGCGGGACGGACGAGCAGTACTTC.

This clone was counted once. CDR3 residues: CASSILTGQGNEQFF. The CDR3 DNA reads TGTGCCAGTAGTATATTAACGGGACAGGGGAATGAGCAGTTCTTC. V is TRBV19 and J is TRBJ2-1; 10 bases match TRBD1. Losses at the gene ends were 2 bases for V and 7 bases for J; bases not matched to a gene: 5. Germline loops: CDR1 LNHDA, CDR2 SQIVND (reference sequence). CDR3 length: 15 amino acids. Full variable domain (missing parts from reference TRBV19 and TRBJ2-1): DGGITQSPKYLFRKEGQNVTLSCEQNLNHDAMYWYRQDPGQGLRLIYYSQIVNDFQKGDIAEGYSVSREKKESFPLTVTSAQKNPTAFYLCASSILTGQGNEQFFGPGTRLTVL.

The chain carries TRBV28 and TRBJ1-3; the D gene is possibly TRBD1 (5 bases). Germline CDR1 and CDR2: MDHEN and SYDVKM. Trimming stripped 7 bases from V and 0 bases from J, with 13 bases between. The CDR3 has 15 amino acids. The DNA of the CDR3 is TGTGCCAGCACTCTTGGGGGATTCTCTGGAAACACCATATATTTT. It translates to CASTLGGFSGNTIYF.

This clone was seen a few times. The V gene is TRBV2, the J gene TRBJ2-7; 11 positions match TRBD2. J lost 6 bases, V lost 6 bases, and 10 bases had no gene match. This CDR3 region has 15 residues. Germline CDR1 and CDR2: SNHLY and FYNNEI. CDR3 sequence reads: CASSEILAGVGEQYF. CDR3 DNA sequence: TGTGCCAGCAGCGAAATACTAGCGGGAGTTGGCGAGCAGTACTTC. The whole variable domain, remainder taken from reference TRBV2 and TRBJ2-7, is EPEVTQTPSHQVTQMGQEVILRCVPISNHLYFYWYRQILGQKVEFLVSFYNNEISEKSEIFDDQFSVERPDGSNFTLKIRSTKLEDSAMYFCASSEILAGVGEQYFGPGTRLTVT.